A selection of T cell receptor beta chains follows, all from one sample in a study of CD8 T cells in Susac syndrome. TCRdb independently ran MiXCR on the immunoSEQ multiplex PCR reads; one entry per CDR3 protein. Seen here are 150,000 to 200,000 distinct CDR3 sequences, approximately 92% observed once, and the top ten hold roughly 0.13%. The source material was CD4+ T cells from PBMCs. All receptors come from a human donor in good health. CDR3s include the opening cysteine and the closing phenylalanine or tryptophan. Fields, in order: V gene, clone size, D gene, J gene, CDR3 protein. The D gene is left open where the match is weak. Size is omitted from some rows. Given values are once, few, many or a class for expanded clones.

TRBV12-3/TRBV12-4	once	TRBD1	TRBJ1-2	CASRKQGAGYGYTF
TRBV5-1	NA	TRBD2	TRBJ2-5	CASGLASETQYF
TRBV6-5	NA	NA	TRBJ2-5	CAAHKWGETQYF
TRBV7-9	NA	NA	TRBJ1-2	CASSDRDNGYTF
TRBV7-2	NA	TRBD2	TRBJ2-3	CASTRDYNPPSTDTQYF
TRBV19	once	NA	TRBJ1-2	CASSVTVLYGYTF
TRBV4-2	NA	NA	TRBJ2-5	CASSQTKGKWLETQYF
TRBV30	NA	NA	TRBJ1-1	CASSVQPLTEAFF
TRBV5-1	NA	TRBD1	TRBJ1-1	CASSPQTGGDTEAFF
TRBV5-1	once	TRBD1	TRBJ1-2	CASSFAGGVGGYTF
TRBV7-9	NA	NA	TRBJ1-2	CASSAWHRESYTF
TRBV9	few	TRBD1	TRBJ2-6	CASSRQGSGANVLTF
TRBV19	NA	NA	TRBJ1-1	CASSIARVMNTEAFF
TRBV20-1	NA	TRBD1	TRBJ1-6	CSASDRGSSYNSPLHF
TRBV15	NA	TRBD1	TRBJ1-5	CATSRGTGGNLPQHF
TRBV3-1	NA	NA	TRBJ1-4	CASSQAGGREKLFF
TRBV15	NA	NA	TRBJ2-7	CATSIERGNYEQYF
TRBV29-1	NA	NA	TRBJ1-4	CSVEDGGLEKLFF
TRBV29-1	NA	NA	TRBJ2-6	CSALSFGANVLTF
TRBV29-1	once	NA	TRBJ2-2	CSVAGASGTGELFF
TRBV20-1	NA	NA	TRBJ2-3	CSAESPGAHGTDTQYF
TRBV12-3/TRBV12-4	NA	NA	TRBJ2-7	CASSFGLFYEQYF